The sequence of this TCR beta chain was determined in a study of T cell responses to AZD1222 COVID-19 vaccine. General observations from the study: Repertoires were obtained only post-peak T cell response. Compared with day 0, the breadth and depth of the Spike-specific TCR repertoire rose significantly after two doses of AZD1222.

The V gene lost 0 bases and the J gene lost 2 bases, with 4 bases spanning the gap. Germline V gives CDR1 SGHDT, CDR2 YYEEEE. This CDR3 is 13 amino acids long. Produced via immunoSEQ multiplex PCR; TCRdb's table is partial and in-frame only. The sample contains roughly 99,000 clones, about 90% of which appear only once. To note about this clone: What it binds is not known.

The J gene is TRBJ2-3, the V gene TRBV5-6; D gene uncertain. The receptor was derived from an adult who received the AZD1222 COVID-19 vaccine. The starting material was peripheral blood, obtained 28 days after the second AZD1222 dose. The chain's CDR3 is CASSLATTDTQYF. CDR3 DNA sequence: TGTGCCAGCAGCTTGGCGACCACAGATACGCAGTATTTT.